A selection of T cell receptor beta chains follows, all from one sample in a study of response to subunit inactivated influenza vaccine. TCRdb reprocessed the RT-PCR reads via MiXCR and lists one record per CDR3 protein. The repertoire has roughly 670,000 distinct CDR3 sequences, around 15% of them found once; the top ten carry approximately 7.6%. The specimen was PBMCs from blood, collected less than 15 days before vaccination. These receptors were taken from a man aged 45-65 years who received an inactivated influenza vaccine. Both conserved end residues are part of each CDR3. The order of the fields is D gene, J gene, V gene, clone size, CDR3 DNA, CDR3 protein. A D gene is named only where the DNA matches it firmly. For some rows the clone size is stated as once, few or many, or as a class when expanded; others skip it.

TRBD1,TRBJ1-1,TRBV7-2,many,TGTGCCAGCAGCTCAAGAATGACAGGGGGCAACACTGAAGCTTTCTTT,CASSSRMTGGNTEAFF
TRBD2,TRBJ2-3,TRBV10-3,many,TGTGCCACCCGCGGGGGGGATACGCAGTATTTT,CATRGGDTQYF
NA,TRBJ2-3,TRBV6-2/TRBV6-3,NA,TGTGCCAGCAGTTTCCTTGTACGTCTTGGCACAGATACGCAGTATTTT,CASSFLVRLGTDTQYF
NA,TRBJ2-7,TRBV28,few,TGTGCCAGCAGCGGGAGAGCGGAGACCTACGAGCAGTACTTC,CASSGRAETYEQYF
NA,TRBJ2-2,TRBV7-8,NA,TGTGCCAGCAGCTCAGGGGTCACCGGGGAGCTGTTTTTT,CASSSGVTGELFF
NA,TRBJ2-7,TRBV11-2,few,TGTGCCAGCAGCCGGAGTTGGACCGATACCTACGAGCAGTACTTC,CASSRSWTDTYEQYF
NA,TRBJ2-1,TRBV9,few,TGTGCCAGCACGTCGTTGGGGATGCAGTTCTTC,CASTSLGMQFF
TRBD2,TRBJ2-7,TRBV7-6,few,TGTGCCAGCAGCTTAGATTCCGGGAGGGCCAGTGCCGAGCAGTACTTC,CASSLDSGRASAEQYF
NA,TRBJ2-7,TRBV6-1,few,TGTGCCAGCAGTACCCCGGCAGGGTACGAGCAGTACTTC,CASSTPAGYEQYF
NA,TRBJ1-2,TRBV29-1,few,TGCAGCGTCCCCCCGGGGGGCCGCGAGGGCTACACCTTC,CSVPPGGREGYTF
NA,TRBJ2-1,TRBV20-1,few,TGCAGTGCTAGGATGAACTTGGGCAGCCTCTACAATGAGCAGTTCTTC,CSARMNLGSLYNEQFF
TRBD1,TRBJ2-7,TRBV28,few,TGTGCCAGCAGTTTCAGCCGGACAGGGGTACGCGAGCAGTACTTC,CASSFSRTGVREQYF
TRBD2,TRBJ2-7,TRBV20-1,NA,TGCAGTGCTAGAGATTTGGGGACTAGCGGGACCGAGCAGTACTTC,CSARDLGTSGTEQYF
NA,TRBJ1-1,TRBV24-1,many,TGTGCCACCAGTGGTTCAGGGGACTTAAACACTGAAGCTTTCTTT,CATSGSGDLNTEAFF
NA,TRBJ2-1,TRBV12-3/TRBV12-4,NA,TGTGCCAGCACTGAGGGGATCGGTGAGCAGTTCTTC,CASTEGIGEQFF
NA,TRBJ2-1,TRBV11-2,NA,TGTGCCAGCAGCTTAGTGAAGGGACCTTCCTACAATGAGCAGTTCTTC,CASSLVKGPSYNEQFF
NA,TRBJ2-5,TRBV18,few,TGTGCCAGCTCACCACGGGCATATCAAGAGTCCCAGTACTTC,CASSPRAYQESQYF
NA,TRBJ2-7,TRBV18,NA,TGTGCCAGCTCACCAAGAGACACCTTCTCCTACGAGCAGTACTTC,CASSPRDTFSYEQYF
TRBD1,TRBJ2-7,TRBV10-3,NA,TGTGCCATCAGTGAGGGCCCCGGGACAGCTCCCTACGAGCAGTACTTC,CAISEGPGTAPYEQYF
NA,TRBJ2-3,TRBV25-1,few,TGTGCCAGCAGATCTAACTCGAATACGCAGTATTTT,CASRSNSNTQYF
NA,TRBJ1-3,TRBV14,many,TGTGCCAGCAGCCAAGCCCCGGACACCATATATTTT,CASSQAPDTIYF
NA,TRBJ2-5,TRBV5-1,NA,TGCGCCAGCAGCTTGTCGATGTGGACGGCGGGGGAGACCCAGTACTTC,CASSLSMWTAGETQYF
NA,TRBJ1-2,TRBV28,few,TGTGCCAGCAGTTTATCCCGTACCCCCGGCGTGGGTGGCTACACCTTC,CASSLSRTPGVGGYTF
TRBD1,TRBJ1-5,TRBV28,many,TGTGCCAGCAGTGGGGGACAGATTCGGAACCAGCCCCAGCATTTT,CASSGGQIRNQPQHF
TRBD1,TRBJ2-1,TRBV2,NA,TGTGCCAGCAGTGAAAGCTTTGGGACAGGGTGGAATGAGCAGTTCTTC,CASSESFGTGWNEQFF
TRBD2,TRBJ2-1,TRBV7-2,few,TGTGCCAGCAGCTTTTCCGTCGCTTGGGGGGGGGATGAGCAGTTCTTC,CASSFSVAWGGDEQFF
NA,TRBJ2-4,TRBV5-6,few,TGTGCCAGCAGCCTCCGGACCCTTGGCAAAAACATTCAGTACTTC,CASSLRTLGKNIQYF